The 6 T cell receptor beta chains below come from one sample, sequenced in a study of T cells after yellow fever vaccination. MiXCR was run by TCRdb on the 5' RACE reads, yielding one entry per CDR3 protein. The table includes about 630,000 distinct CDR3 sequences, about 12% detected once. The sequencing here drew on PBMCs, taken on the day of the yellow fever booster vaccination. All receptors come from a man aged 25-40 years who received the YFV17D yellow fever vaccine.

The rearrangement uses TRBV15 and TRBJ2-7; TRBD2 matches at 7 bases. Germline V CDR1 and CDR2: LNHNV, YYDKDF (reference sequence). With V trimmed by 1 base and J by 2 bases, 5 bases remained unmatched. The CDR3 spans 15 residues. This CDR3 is CATSRAAGDTYEQYF. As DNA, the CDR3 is TGTGCCACCAGCAGAGCGGCGGGAGACACCTACGAGCAGTACTTC.

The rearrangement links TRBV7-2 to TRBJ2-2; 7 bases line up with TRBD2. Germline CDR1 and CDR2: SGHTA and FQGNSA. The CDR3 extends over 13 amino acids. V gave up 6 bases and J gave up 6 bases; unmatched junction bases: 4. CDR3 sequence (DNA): TGTGCCAGCAGGTCTACTAGCGCCGGGGAGCTGTTTTTT. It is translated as CASRSTSAGELFF.

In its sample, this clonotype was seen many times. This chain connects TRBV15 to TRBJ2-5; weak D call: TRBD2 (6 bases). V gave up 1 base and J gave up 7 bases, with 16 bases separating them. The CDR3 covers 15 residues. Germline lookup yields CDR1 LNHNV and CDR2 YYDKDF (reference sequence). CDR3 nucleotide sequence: TGTGCCACCAGCAGAGGACTAGACTCGGTGGGGACCCAGTACTTC. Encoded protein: CATSRGLDSVGTQYF. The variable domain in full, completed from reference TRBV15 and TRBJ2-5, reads DAMVIQNPRYQVTQFGKPVTLSCSQTLNHNVMYWYQQKSSQAPKLLFHYYDKDFNNEADTPDNFQSRRPNTSFCFLDIRSPGLGDTAMYLCATSRGLDSVGTQYFGPGTRLLVL.

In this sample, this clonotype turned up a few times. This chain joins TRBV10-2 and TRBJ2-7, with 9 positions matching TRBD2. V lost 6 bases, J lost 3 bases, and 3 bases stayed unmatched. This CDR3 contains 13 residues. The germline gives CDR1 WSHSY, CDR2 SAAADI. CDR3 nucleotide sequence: TGCGCCAGCAGGACTAGCGGCGACTACGAGCAGTACTTC. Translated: CASRTSGDYEQYF.

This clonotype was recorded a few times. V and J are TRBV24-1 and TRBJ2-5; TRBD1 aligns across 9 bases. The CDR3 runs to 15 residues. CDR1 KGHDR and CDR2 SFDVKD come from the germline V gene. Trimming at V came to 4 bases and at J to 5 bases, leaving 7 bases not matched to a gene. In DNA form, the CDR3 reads TGTGCCACCAGTGAAGTACAGGGGGCCCGGGAGACCCAGTACTTC. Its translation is CATSEVQGARETQYF.

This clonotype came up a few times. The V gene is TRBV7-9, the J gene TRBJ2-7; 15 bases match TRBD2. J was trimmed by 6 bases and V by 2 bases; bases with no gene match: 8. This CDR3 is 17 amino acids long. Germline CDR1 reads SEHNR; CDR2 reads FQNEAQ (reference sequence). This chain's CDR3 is CASSLRPGTSGRPEQYF. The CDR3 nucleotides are TGTGCCAGCAGCTTACGACCCGGGACTAGCGGGAGGCCCGAGCAGTACTTC. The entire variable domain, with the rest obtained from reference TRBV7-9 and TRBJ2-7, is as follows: DTGVSQNPRHKITKRGQNVTFRCDPISEHNRLYWYRQTLGQGPEFLTYFQNEAQLEKSRLLSDRFSAERPKGSFSTLEIQRTEQGDSAMYLCASSLRPGTSGRPEQYFGPGTRLTVT.